This T cell receptor beta chain originates from a study of blood T cells in healthy people across ages. As regards this clonotype: The antigen remains undetermined.

It was with a sample-barcoded 5' primer and a J-beta primer mix that a second PCR of about 6 to 12 cycles was run. TCRdb re-called the 5' RACE reads through MiXCR, storing one row per CDR3 protein. The table includes 1.5 million to 1.9 million distinct CDR3 sequences, approximately 43% detected once. With 7 bases clipped from V and 4 bases from J, the junction kept 8 bases outside the gene matches. Germline V gene lookup returns CDR1 MNHNS and CDR2 SASEGT. The CDR3 loop spans 14 amino acids. Study-level points and caveats: Unsorted PBMCs ruled out conclusive naive versus antigen-experienced comparison.

Sequenced material: blood. The receptor's source is a woman between 18 and 29 years old in good health. The chain has TRBV6-1 and TRBJ1-1, with 8 bases that match TRBD1. DNA for the CDR3: TGTGCCAGCATTAGGACAGGGCGGGGCACTGAAGCTTTCTTT. Residues: CASIRTGRGTEAFF.